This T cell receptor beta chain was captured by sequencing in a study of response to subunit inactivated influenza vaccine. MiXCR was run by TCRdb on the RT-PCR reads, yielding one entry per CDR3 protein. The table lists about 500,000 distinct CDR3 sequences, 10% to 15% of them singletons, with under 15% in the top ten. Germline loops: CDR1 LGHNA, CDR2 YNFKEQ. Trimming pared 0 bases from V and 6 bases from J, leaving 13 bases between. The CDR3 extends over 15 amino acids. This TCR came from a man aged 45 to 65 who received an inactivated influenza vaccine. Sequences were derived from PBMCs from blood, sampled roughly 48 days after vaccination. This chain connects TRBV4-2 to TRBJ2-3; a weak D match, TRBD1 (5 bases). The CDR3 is CASSQDGAARDTQYF. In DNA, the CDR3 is TGTGCCAGCAGCCAAGATGGGGCGGCGAGGGATACGCAGTATTTT.